A single TCR beta chain is shown here with its context. Its antigen is still unknown. Around 100,000 TCR templates per sample were assayed. Some clones are missing from TCRdb's copy, which holds only in-frame ones; the method was immunoSEQ multiplex PCR. Counted here are 65,000 to 85,000 clones, 93% occurring once; the ten biggest clones make up roughly 5.2%. This entry comes from a study of siplizumab effects on memory and regulatory T cells. The CDR3 is 16 amino acids. Unmatched junction bases numbered 12, after V lost 4 bases and J lost 6 bases. Germline CDR1 is SGHVS and CDR2 is FNYEAQ. Study outcomes and limitations: The mapping of alloreactive clones to unstimulated subsets covered only a minor fraction of them. The authors could not assign a naive or memory phenotype to roughly 80-95% of proliferating CD4+ or CD8+ clones.

The chain carries TRBV7-6 and TRBJ2-1; 7 bases match TRBD1. The sample consisted of CD8+ T cells sorted from blood. This TCR came from a human donor in good health. The CDR3 loop reads CASSSPDRPPSNEQFF. The CDR3 bases are TGTGCCAGCAGCTCGCCGGACAGGCCTCCCTCCAATGAGCAGTTCTTC.